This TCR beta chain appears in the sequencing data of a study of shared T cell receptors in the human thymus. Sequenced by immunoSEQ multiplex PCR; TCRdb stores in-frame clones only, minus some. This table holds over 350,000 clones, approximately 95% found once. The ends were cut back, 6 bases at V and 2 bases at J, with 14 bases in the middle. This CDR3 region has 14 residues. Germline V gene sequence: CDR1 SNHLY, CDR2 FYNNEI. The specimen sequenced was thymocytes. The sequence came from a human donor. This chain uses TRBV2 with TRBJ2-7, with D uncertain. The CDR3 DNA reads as TGTGCCAGCAGGCGGAATTCGGTTCCCTACGAGCAGTACTTC. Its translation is CASRRNSVPYEQYF.